These 26 T cell receptor beta chains were sequenced from one sample in a study of shared clonotypes between healthy human individuals. Assay: immunoSEQ multiplex PCR; the TCRdb copy retains only in-frame clones and omits some. Of about 1,900,000 clones in the sample, approximately 94% were seen once. Terminally differentiated effector memory CD45RA+ cells were left out of the naive CD8 fraction, which was CD45RO-negative and positively selected for CCR7. Sequenced sample: naive CD8+ T cells sorted from blood. These TCRs come from a man between 18 and 35 years old in good health.

The chain employs TRBV28 and TRBJ2-7; the D call may be TRBD1 or TRBD2 (5 bases each). Germline V CDR1 and CDR2: MDHEN, SYDVKM. The CDR3 spans 17 residues. Trimming shortened V by 1 base and J by 2 bases, and 18 bases separated the two germline ends. In DNA, the CDR3 is TGTGCCAGCAGTTTATCGGCCTACGGGGCGGAAGCCTACGAGCAGTACTTC. Translating gives CASSLSAYGAEAYEQYF.

As to this clone: Mismatch with germline at one junction end may stem from a read error. This chain links TRBV7-7 with TRBJ2-2, with a tentative D call TRBD2 (6 bases). The CDR3 is made up of 15 amino acids. The germline CDR1 and CDR2 sequences are SSHAT and FNYEAQ (reference sequence). The CDR3 sequence: CASSPGPGDTGELFF. DNA of the CDR3: TGTGCTAGCAGCCCGGGACCGGGGGACACCGGGGAGCTGTTTTTT.

The gene calls are TRBV12-2 and TRBJ2-3; the listed D gene, TRBD2, was not tested against the DNA. TRBV12-2 is annotated as a pseudogene. The CDR3 has 17 residues. The CDR3 is CASRFPRPGRGTDTQYF. CDR3 bases: TGTGCAAGTCGCTTCCCCCGCCCCGGTCGAGGCACAGATACGCAGTATTTT.

In its sample, this clone was seen once. The rearrangement links TRBV30 to TRBJ1-4, with D unclear. Germline CDR1 reads GTSNPN; CDR2 reads SVGIG (reference sequence). The CDR3 has 13 residues. V was cut by 4 bases and J by 7 bases, with 13 bases left in between. This CDR3 is CAWIRGGGEKLFF. CDR3 in DNA: TGTGCCTGGATTCGGGGAGGAGGTGAAAAACTGTTTTTT.

The rearrangement uses TRBV27 and TRBJ1-5, with 10 bases identical to TRBD1. CDR3 size: 16 residues. Per germline, CDR1 MNHEY and CDR2 SMNVEV (reference sequence). After removal of 0 bases from V and 5 bases from J, the junction contained 4 bases not matched to a gene. CDR3 protein: CASSLSKGTGDQPQHF. CDR3 nucleotide sequence: TGTGCCAGCAGTTTATCGAAGGGGACAGGGGATCAGCCCCAGCATTTT.

This chain connects TRBV2 to TRBJ2-1; 11 bases align to TRBD2. Looked up from germline, CDR1 is SNHLY and CDR2 is FYNNEI. The CDR3 is 14 residues long. V was pared by 5 bases and J by 13 bases, with 10 bases of the junction left unmatched. The DNA for the CDR3 is TGTGCCAGCAGTCCCTTAGCGGGGGGGCTCAAACAGTTCTTC. This encodes CASSPLAGGLKQFF.

The chain is built from TRBV6-5 and TRBJ2-7, with D possibly being TRBD1 (5 bases). The germline V and J ends were trimmed by 8 bases and 4 bases, with 9 bases remaining between them. Germline loops: CDR1 MNHEY, CDR2 SVGAGI. CDR3 length equals 11 residues. The CDR3 here is CASGQLYEQYF. The CDR3 bases are TGTGCCAGCGGACAACTTTACGAGCAGTACTTC.

The chain joins TRBV30 to TRBJ1-4; D call uncertain. This CDR3 has 13 amino acids. The germline V gene encodes CDR1 GTSNPN and CDR2 SVGIG (reference sequence). Trimming cost V 0 bases and J 8 bases, with 10 bases left between them. The CDR3 DNA sequence: TGTGCCTGGAGTGTTGAGGTGAACGAAAAACTGTTTTTT. Encoded protein: CAWSVEVNEKLFF.

This chain connects TRBV4-1 to TRBJ1-6; D remains unclear. Germline CDR1 is MGHRA and CDR2 is YSYEKL. The CDR3 loop spans 15 amino acids. V lost 3 bases and J 10 bases, leaving 16 bases between the germline ends. CDR3 sequence reads: CASSQVLEGQSPLHF. The CDR3 bases are TGCGCCAGCAGCCAGGTGCTAGAGGGTCAGTCACCCCTCCACTTT.

This clone was observed a single time. The V and J genes are TRBV28 and TRBJ2-7; either TRBD1 or TRBD2 may supply D (6 bases each). This CDR3 comprises 14 residues. Germline values: CDR1 MDHEN, CDR2 SYDVKM. V lost 7 bases and J 1 base, leaving 14 bases between the germline ends. The CDR3 spells CASTLEGGSYEQYF. In nucleotides, the CDR3 is TGTGCCAGCACCTTAGAAGGGGGGTCCTACGAGCAGTACTTC.

This chain links TRBV7-9 with TRBJ2-5; the D call may be TRBD1 or TRBD2 (5 bases each). The germline gives CDR1 SEHNR, CDR2 FQNEAQ (reference sequence). This CDR3 has 15 residues. V dropped 2 bases and J dropped 5 bases, with 15 bases sitting between them. CDR3 coding DNA: TGTGCCAGCAGCTTATACTTGGGGGAAGGCGAGACCCAGTACTTC. Encoded protein: CASSLYLGEGETQYF.

This clone occurred once. The J gene is TRBJ1-1, the V gene TRBV18; D uncertain. The CDR3 is 13 residues long. Germline V CDR1 and CDR2: KGHSH, LQKENI. Trimming shortened V by 3 bases and J by 2 bases, and 7 bases separated the two germline ends. The CDR3 nucleotides read TGTGCCAGCTCACCCGCAATAAACACTGAAGCTTTCTTT. It is translated as CASSPAINTEAFF.

The V gene is TRBV28, the J gene TRBJ1-1; D ambiguous. Trimming cost V 2 bases and J 4 bases, with 11 bases left between them. Germline V gives CDR1 MDHEN, CDR2 SYDVKM. The CDR3 spans 14 residues. The CDR3 here is CASSLRGVSTEAFF. In DNA, the CDR3 is TGTGCCAGCAGTTTACGGGGAGTTAGCACTGAAGCTTTCTTT. Combining the CDR3 with reference TRBV28 and TRBJ1-1 gives the whole variable domain DVKVTQSSRYLVKRTGEKVFLECVQDMDHENMFWYRQDPGLGLRLIYFSYDVKMKEKGDIPEGYSVSREKKERFSLILESASTNQTSMYLCASSLRGVSTEAFFGQGTRLTVV.

The chain combines TRBV9 with TRBJ2-2, with TRBD2 matching 7 bases. Germline V gene data show CDR1 as SGDLS and CDR2 as YYNGEE. V shed 3 bases and J 3 bases; nucleotides not matched to a gene: 2. There are 14 residues in the CDR3. The DNA of the CDR3 is TGTGCCAGCAGCGGGAGCGGGGACACCGGGGAGCTGTTTTTT. Its protein is CASSGSGDTGELFF.

On this clone: The same CDR3 can be traced to other DNA sequences in this sample. The chain carries TRBV28 and TRBJ2-7, with 12 bases that match TRBD1. This CDR3 spans 14 amino acids. Germline values: CDR1 MDHEN, CDR2 SYDVKM. Losses at the gene ends were 8 bases for V and 4 bases for J; bases not matched to a gene: 6. The chain's CDR3 is CASSPGQGAYEQYF. DNA for the CDR3: TGTGCCAGCTCCCCGGGACAGGGGGCATACGAGCAGTACTTC.

V usage is TRBV9 and J usage is TRBJ2-3; possible D gene TRBD1, 5 bases. Germline values: CDR1 SGDLS, CDR2 YYNGEE. Trimming removed 4 bases from V and 1 base from J, with 13 bases in between. CDR3 length: 15 residues. The CDR3 loop reads CASSPQGGGTDTQYF. The DNA of the CDR3 is TGTGCCAGCAGCCCGCAGGGTGGTGGCACAGATACGCAGTATTTT.

V gene TRBV5-7 combines with J gene TRBJ2-7, with 9 positions matching TRBD1. TRBV5-7 is flagged as an ORF with uncertain function. Trimming removed 5 bases from V and 1 base from J; junction bases left unmatched: 4. This CDR3 is built from 14 residues. This CDR3 reads CASSWDRESYEQYF. CDR3 bases: TGTGCCAGCAGTTGGGACAGGGAATCCTACGAGCAGTACTTC.

J is TRBJ2-1 and V is TRBV6-6, with D unresolved. Germline V CDR1 and CDR2: MNHNY, SVGAGI (reference sequence). Trimming stripped 2 bases from V and 7 bases from J, with 6 bases between. This CDR3 contains 12 residues. The CDR3 spells CASSYTRNEQFF. The CDR3 DNA sequence: TGTGCCAGCAGTTACACGCGTAATGAGCAGTTCTTC.

The V call is TRBV4-1, the J call TRBJ1-2, with 8 bases aligning to TRBD1. CDR1 and CDR2 from the germline V gene are MGHRA and YSYEKL. The trim removed 0 bases at V and 13 bases at J, leaving 4 bases unmatched. CDR3 length: 12 amino acids. CDR3 in DNA: TGCGCCAGCAGCCAAGAAAACAGGGGGGTCACCTTC. It translates to CASSQENRGVTF.

This clone has just one count. The J gene is TRBJ1-5, the V gene TRBV5-6; perhaps TRBD1 as D (6 bases). The germline V gene has CDR1 SGHDT and CDR2 YYEEEE. The CDR3 is 13 residues long. The V end lost 2 bases, the J end lost 8 bases, and 11 bases lay between the germline ends. The CDR3 is CASSFGGVKPQHF. The CDR3 region has the DNA TGTGCCAGCAGCTTTGGGGGCGTAAAGCCCCAGCATTTT.

V is TRBV6-1 and J is TRBJ1-5; TRBD1 is a possible D gene (5 bases). Germline CDR1 is MNHNS and CDR2 is SASEGT. V gave up 4 bases and J gave up 2 bases, with 15 bases separating them. This CDR3 is 16 amino acids long. In nucleotides, the CDR3 is TGTGCCAGCAGTGGAGGGGCCAAGTTGGGCAATCAGCCCCAGCATTTT. This translates into CASSGGAKLGNQPQHF.

In its sample, this clone was seen once. This chain joins TRBV11-2 and TRBJ2-3, with D uncertain. The CDR3 length is 15 residues. Per the germline V gene, CDR1 is SGHAT and CDR2 is FQNNGV. Trimming took 3 bases from V and 0 from J, leaving 10 bases between them. CDR3 nucleotides: TGTGCCAGCAGCTTTTCGCCGGAGAGCACAGATACGCAGTATTTT. Translated, it gives CASSFSPESTDTQYF.

The rearrangement uses TRBV6-5 and TRBJ1-1, with D perhaps TRBD1 (5 bases). The CDR3 is 14 amino acids. Per germline, CDR1 MNHEY and CDR2 SVGAGI. V was pared by 7 bases and J by 1 base, with 13 bases between. CDR3: CASTSGQGNTEAFF. The CDR3 nucleotides read TGTGCCAGCACCTCGGGGCAGGGGAACACTGAAGCTTTCTTT.

The chain combines TRBV2 with TRBJ2-1; possible D gene TRBD2, 6 bases. From germline, CDR1 is SNHLY and CDR2 FYNNEI. The CDR3 extends over 10 amino acids. Deletions cut 9 bases from V and 7 bases from J, with 7 bases between. The CDR3 DNA follows: TGTGCCAGTGGGGGGAATGAGCAGTTCTTC. As protein: CASGGNEQFF.

The chain combines TRBV29-1 with TRBJ1-1; 9 positions agree with TRBD1. Trimming removed 6 bases from V and 1 base from J; junction bases left unmatched: 9. The CDR3 is 15 residues long. CDR1 and CDR2 from the germline V gene are SQVTM and ANQGSEA. The CDR3 region has the DNA TGCAGCGTAGCTAACAGGGGGCGAGGGAACACTGAAGCTTTCTTT. Translation: CSVANRGRGNTEAFF.

This chain uses TRBV28 with TRBJ1-2, with a weak D call TRBD1 (6 bases). This CDR3 region has 12 residues. Deletions cut 9 bases from V and 8 bases from J, with 16 bases between. Germline loops: CDR1 MDHEN, CDR2 SYDVKM. Here the CDR3 DNA reads TGTGCCAGTGAACAGGGACTAGGCGGCTACACCTTC. Amino acid sequence: CASEQGLGGYTF.